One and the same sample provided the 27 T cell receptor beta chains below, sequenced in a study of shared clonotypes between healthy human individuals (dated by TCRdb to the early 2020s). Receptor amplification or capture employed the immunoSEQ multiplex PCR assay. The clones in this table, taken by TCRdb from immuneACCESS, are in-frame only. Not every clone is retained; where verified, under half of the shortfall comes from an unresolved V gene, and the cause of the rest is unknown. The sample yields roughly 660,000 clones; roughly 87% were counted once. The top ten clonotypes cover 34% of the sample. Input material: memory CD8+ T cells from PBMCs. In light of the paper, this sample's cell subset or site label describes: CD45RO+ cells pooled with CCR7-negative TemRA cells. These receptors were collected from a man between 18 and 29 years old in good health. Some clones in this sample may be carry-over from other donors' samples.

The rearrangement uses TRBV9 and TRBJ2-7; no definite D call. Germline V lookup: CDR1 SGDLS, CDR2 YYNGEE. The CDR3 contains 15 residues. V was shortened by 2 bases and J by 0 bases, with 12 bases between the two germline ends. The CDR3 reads CASSVSGPSSYEQYF. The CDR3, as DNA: TGTGCCAGCAGCGTCAGTGGACCCAGCTCCTACGAGCAGTACTTC.

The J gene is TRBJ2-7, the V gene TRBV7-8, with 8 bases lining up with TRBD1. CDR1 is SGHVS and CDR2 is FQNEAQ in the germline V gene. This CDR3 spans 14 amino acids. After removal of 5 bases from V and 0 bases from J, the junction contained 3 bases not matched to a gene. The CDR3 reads CASSSDRGSYEQYF. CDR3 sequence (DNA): TGTGCCAGCAGCAGCGACAGGGGCTCCTACGAGCAGTACTTC.

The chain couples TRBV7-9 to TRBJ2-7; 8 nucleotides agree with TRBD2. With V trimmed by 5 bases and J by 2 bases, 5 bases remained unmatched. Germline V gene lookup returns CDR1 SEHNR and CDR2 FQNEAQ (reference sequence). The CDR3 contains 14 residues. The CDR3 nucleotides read TGTGCCAGCAGCACAGGACTAGCCCCCTACGAGCAGTACTTC. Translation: CASSTGLAPYEQYF.

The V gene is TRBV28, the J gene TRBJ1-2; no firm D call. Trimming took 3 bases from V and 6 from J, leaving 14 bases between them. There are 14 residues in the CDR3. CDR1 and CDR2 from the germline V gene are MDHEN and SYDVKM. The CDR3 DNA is TGTGCCAGCAGTTTTACGAATCGGGTTGATGGCTACACCTTC. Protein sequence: CASSFTNRVDGYTF.

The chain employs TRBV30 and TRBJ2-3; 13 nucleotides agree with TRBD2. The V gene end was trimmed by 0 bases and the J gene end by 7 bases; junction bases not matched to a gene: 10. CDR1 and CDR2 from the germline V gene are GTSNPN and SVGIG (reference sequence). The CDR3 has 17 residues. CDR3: CAWSVSRTSGSGNTQYF. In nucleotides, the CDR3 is TGTGCCTGGAGTGTCAGTCGGACTAGCGGGAGTGGGAATACGCAGTATTTT.

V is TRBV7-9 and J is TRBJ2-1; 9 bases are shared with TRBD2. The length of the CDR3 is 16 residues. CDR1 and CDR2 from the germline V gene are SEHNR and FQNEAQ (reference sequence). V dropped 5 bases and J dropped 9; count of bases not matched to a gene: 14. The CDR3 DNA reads TGTGCCAGCAGCCCGCAGGGTAGCGGGAGTCTAGGTGAGCAGTTCTTC. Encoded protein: CASSPQGSGSLGEQFF.

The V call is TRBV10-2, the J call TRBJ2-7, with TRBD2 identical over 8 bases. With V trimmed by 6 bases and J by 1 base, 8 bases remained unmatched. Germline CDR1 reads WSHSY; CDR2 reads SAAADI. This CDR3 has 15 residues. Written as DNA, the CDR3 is TGCGCCAGCAGGAATGTTCGGGAGGGATCCTACGAGCAGTACTTC. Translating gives CASRNVREGSYEQYF.

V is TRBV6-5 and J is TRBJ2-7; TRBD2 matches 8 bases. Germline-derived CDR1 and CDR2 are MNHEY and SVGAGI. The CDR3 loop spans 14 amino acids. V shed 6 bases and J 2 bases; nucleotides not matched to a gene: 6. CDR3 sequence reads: CASRLSGTTYEQYF. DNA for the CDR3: TGTGCCAGCAGACTTAGCGGGACAACCTACGAGCAGTACTTC.

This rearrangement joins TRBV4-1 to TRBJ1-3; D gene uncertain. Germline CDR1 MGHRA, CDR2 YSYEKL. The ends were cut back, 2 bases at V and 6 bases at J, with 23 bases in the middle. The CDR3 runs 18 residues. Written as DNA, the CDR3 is TGCGCCAGCAGCCAAAAACCCGCTGAGACCCCTCGGGCAAACACCATATATTTT. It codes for CASSQKPAETPRANTIYF.

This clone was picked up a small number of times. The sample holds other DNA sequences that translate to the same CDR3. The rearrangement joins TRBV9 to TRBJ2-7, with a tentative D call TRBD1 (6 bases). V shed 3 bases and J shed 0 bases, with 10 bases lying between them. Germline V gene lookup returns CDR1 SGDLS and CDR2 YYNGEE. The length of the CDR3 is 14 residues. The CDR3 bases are TGTGCCAGCAGCGGTAGGGACAACTCCTACGAGCAGTACTTC. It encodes CASSGRDNSYEQYF.

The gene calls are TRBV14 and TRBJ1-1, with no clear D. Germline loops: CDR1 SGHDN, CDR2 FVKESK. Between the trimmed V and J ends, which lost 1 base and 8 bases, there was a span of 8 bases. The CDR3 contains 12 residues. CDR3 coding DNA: TGTGCCAGCAGCCAAGGAGGAGGGGAAGCTTTCTTT. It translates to CASSQGGGEAFF.

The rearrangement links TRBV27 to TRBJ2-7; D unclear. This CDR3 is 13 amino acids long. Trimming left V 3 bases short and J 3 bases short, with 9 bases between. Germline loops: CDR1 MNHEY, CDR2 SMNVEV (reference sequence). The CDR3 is CASSFISGYEQYF. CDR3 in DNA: TGTGCCAGCAGTTTTATATCCGGCTACGAGCAGTACTTC.

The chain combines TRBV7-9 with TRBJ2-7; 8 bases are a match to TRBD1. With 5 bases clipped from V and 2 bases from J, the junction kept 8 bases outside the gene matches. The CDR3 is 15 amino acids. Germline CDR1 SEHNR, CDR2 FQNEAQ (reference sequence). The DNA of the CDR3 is TGTGCCAGCAGCCCCACCGGGACAGGCACCTACGAGCAGTACTTC. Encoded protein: CASSPTGTGTYEQYF.

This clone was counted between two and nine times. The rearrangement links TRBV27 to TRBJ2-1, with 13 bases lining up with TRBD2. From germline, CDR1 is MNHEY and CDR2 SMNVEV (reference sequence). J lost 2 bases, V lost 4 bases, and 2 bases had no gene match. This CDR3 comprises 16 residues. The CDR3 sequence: CASSSGTSGAYNEQFF. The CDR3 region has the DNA TGTGCCAGCAGTTCCGGGACTAGCGGGGCCTACAATGAGCAGTTCTTC.

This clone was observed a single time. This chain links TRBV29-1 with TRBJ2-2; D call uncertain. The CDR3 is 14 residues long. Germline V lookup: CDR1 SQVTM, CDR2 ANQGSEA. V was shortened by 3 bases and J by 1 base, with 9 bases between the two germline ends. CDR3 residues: CSVDGQENTGELFF. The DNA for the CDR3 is TGCAGCGTTGACGGTCAGGAGAACACCGGGGAGCTGTTTTTT.

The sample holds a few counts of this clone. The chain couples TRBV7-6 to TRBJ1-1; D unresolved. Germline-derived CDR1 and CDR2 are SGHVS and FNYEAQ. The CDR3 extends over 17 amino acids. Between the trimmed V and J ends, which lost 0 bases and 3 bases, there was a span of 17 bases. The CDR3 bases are TGTGCCAGCAGCTTAGCGCTGAGTCTAGAGGTGGACACTGAAGCTTTCTTT. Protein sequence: CASSLALSLEVDTEAFF.

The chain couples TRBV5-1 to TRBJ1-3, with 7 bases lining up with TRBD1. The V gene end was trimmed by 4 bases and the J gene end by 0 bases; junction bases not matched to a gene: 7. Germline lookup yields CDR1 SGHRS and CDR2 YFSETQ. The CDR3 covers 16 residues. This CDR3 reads CASSPGTDLSGNTIYF. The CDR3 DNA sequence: TGCGCCAGCAGCCCCGGGACAGATCTCTCTGGAAACACCATATATTTT. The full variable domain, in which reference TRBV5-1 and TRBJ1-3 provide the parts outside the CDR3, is KAGVTQTPRYLIKTRGQQVTLSCSPISGHRSVSWYQQTPGQGLQFLFEYFSETQRNKGNFPGRFSGRQFSNSRSEMNVSTLELGDSALYLCASSPGTDLSGNTIYFGEGSWLTVV.

Written as DNA, the CDR3 is TGTGCCATCAGGGTAAAGCGGGAGCGGAACAATGAGCAGTTCTTC. Amino acid sequence: CAIRVKRERNNEQFF. The gene calls are TRBV10-3 and TRBJ2-1; TRBD2 matches 8 bases. V lost 6 bases, J lost 5 bases, and 9 bases stayed unmatched. The CDR3 is 15 amino acids. CDR1 and CDR2 from the germline V gene are ENHRY and SYGVKD.

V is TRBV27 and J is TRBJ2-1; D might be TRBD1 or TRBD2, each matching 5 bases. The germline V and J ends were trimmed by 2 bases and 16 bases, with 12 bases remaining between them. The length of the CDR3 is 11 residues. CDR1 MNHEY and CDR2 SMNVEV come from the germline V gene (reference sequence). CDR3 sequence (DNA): TGTGCCAGCAGTTTACGAGAGGGGCCCTTCTTC. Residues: CASSLREGPFF.

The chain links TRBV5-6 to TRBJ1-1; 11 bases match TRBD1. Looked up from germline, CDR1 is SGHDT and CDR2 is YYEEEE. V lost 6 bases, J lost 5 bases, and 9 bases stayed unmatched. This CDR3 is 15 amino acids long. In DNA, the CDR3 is TGTGCCAGCACCAATGGACAGGGGGCTGGGACTGAAGCTTTCTTT. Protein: CASTNGQGAGTEAFF.

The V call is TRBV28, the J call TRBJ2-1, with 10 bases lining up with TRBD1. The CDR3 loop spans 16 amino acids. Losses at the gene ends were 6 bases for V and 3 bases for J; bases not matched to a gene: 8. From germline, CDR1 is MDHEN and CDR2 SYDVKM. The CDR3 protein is CASSSSTGGVYNEQFF. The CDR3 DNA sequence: TGTGCCAGCAGCTCCTCGACAGGGGGCGTCTACAATGAGCAGTTCTTC.

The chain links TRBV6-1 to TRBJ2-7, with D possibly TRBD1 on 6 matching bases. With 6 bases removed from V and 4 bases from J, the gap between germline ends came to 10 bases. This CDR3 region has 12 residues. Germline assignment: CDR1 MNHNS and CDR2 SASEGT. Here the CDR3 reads CASRPQGYEQYF. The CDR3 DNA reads TGTGCCAGCAGGCCCCAGGGGTACGAGCAGTACTTC.

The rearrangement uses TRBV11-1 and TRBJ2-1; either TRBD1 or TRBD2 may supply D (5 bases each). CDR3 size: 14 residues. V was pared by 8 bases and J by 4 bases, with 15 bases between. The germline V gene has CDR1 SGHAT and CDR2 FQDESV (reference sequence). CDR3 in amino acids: CASGGISEYNEQFF. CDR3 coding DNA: TGTGCCAGCGGGGGAATTAGCGAGTACAATGAGCAGTTCTTC. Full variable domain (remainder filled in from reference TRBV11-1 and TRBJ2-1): EAEVAQSPRYKITEKSQAVAFWCDPISGHATLYWYRQILGQGPELLVQFQDESVVDDSQLPKDRFSAERLKGVDSTLKIQPAELGDSAMYLCASGGISEYNEQFFGPGTRLTVL.

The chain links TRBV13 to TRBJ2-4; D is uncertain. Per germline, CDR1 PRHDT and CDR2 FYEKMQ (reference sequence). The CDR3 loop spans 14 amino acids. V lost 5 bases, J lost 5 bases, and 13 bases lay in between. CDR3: CASSPVDQENIQYF. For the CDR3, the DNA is TGTGCCAGCAGCCCAGTGGACCAAGAAAACATTCAGTACTTC. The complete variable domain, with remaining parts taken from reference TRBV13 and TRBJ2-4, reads AAGVIQSPRHLIKEKRETATLKCYPIPRHDTVYWYQQGPGQDPQFLISFYEKMQSDKGSIPDRFSAQQFSDYHSELNMSSLELGDSALYFCASSPVDQENIQYFGAGTRLSVL.

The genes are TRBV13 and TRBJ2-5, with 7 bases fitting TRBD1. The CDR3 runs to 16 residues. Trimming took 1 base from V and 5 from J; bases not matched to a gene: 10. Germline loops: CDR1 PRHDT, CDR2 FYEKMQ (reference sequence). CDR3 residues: CASSLVSGTARETQYF. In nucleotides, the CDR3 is TGTGCCAGCAGCTTAGTATCGGGGACAGCGAGGGAGACCCAGTACTTC.

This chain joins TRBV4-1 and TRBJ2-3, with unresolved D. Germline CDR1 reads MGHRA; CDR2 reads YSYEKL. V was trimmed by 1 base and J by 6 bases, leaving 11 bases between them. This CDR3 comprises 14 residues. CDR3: CASSQAHSPDTQYF. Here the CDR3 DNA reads TGCGCCAGCAGCCAAGCACACAGCCCTGATACGCAGTATTTT.

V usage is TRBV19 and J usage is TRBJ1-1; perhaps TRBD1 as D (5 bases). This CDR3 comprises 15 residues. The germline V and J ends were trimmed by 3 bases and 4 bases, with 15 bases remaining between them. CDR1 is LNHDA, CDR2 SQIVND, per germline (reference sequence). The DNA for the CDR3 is TGTGCCAGTAGTATGGGGCCCGGGATGATCACTGAAGCTTTCTTT. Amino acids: CASSMGPGMITEAFF.